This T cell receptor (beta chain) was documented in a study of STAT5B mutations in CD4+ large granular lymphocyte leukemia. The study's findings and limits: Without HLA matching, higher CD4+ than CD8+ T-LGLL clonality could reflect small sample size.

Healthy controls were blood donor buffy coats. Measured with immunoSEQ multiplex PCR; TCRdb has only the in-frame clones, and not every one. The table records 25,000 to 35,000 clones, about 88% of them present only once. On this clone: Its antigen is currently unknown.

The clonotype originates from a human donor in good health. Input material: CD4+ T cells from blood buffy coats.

In DNA form, the CDR3 reads TGTGCCAGCAGCTTACTAGCGGGAGATACGCAGTATTTT. This gives the protein CASSLLAGDTQYF. The V gene is TRBV7-2, the J gene TRBJ2-3; 8 positions match TRBD2. The germline V gene encodes CDR1 SGHTA and CDR2 FQGNSA. The CDR3 sequence is 13 residues long. The J segment lost 5 bases and the V segment lost 2 bases, leaving 0 bases of the junction unmatched.